This T cell receptor (beta chain) was observed in a study of blood T cells in healthy people across ages. Overall study context: Using template switching, researchers captured about one barcoded beta molecule for each two T cells. Whole-study results and caveats: It was held that diversity estimates obtained from one million T cells represented underestimates. Older age coincided with a roughly linear decline in TCR beta diversity per million T cells.

Regarding this clonotype: Its antigen remains unidentified.

Using a J-beta primer mix together with a sample-barcoded 5' primer, a second PCR was run for about 6 to 11 cycles. Every molecule of cDNA carried a tag from a template-switch adaptor with 12 random nucleotides. From the 5' RACE reads, TCRdb called clonotypes with MiXCR, one entry per CDR3 protein. This table has hundreds of thousands of distinct CDR3 sequences, 32% appearing once. This CDR3 has 14 amino acids. J was trimmed by 2 bases and V by 7 bases; bases with no gene match: 4. Germline V lookup: CDR1 MNHEY, CDR2 SVGEGT. The sequence came from a woman aged 80 or over in good health. The chain has TRBV6-2 or TRBV6-3 and TRBJ1-3, with 8 bases matching TRBD1. The sequencing sample was made of blood. CDR3 nucleotide sequence: TGTGCCAGCACGAAGGGACAGGCTGGAAACACCATATATTTT. Amino acid sequence: CASTKGQAGNTIYF.